Listed here are 4 T cell receptor beta chains from one sample, sequenced in a study of spatial heterogeneity in lung cancer. Indicated time point: blood at routine non-recurrence follow-up after resection. Without sorting, whole RNA was sequenced from tumor, nontumor lung or frozen PBMC. TCRdb called the 5' RACE reads again in MiXCR, with one record for every CDR3 protein. The sample includes 50,000 to 60,000 distinct CDR3 sequences, roughly 8.1% of them seen just once. Material: PBMCs, obtained at follow-up. Receptors originate from a female donor with early-stage non-small cell lung cancer.

This clonotype was detected ten times or more. The genes are TRBV6-6 and TRBJ2-5; D might be TRBD1 (5 bases). CDR1 is MNHNY, CDR2 SVGAGI, per germline (reference sequence). The V end lost 6 bases, the J end lost 2 bases, and 13 bases lay between the germline ends. This CDR3 spans 14 amino acids. Written as DNA, the CDR3 is TGTGCCAGCAGGCCCACAGGCGGACAAGAGACCCAGTACTTC. Protein: CASRPTGGQETQYF.

This chain links TRBV6-5 with TRBJ1-6, with D possibly TRBD1 on 5 matching bases. The V gene lost 6 bases and the J gene lost 0 bases, with 12 bases spanning the gap. Per germline, CDR1 MNHEY and CDR2 SVGAGI. This CDR3 spans 16 amino acids. CDR3 loop: CASRSTVSSYNSPLHF. CDR3 sequence (DNA): TGTGCCAGCAGGTCGACAGTGAGCTCCTATAATTCACCCCTCCACTTT.

V and J are TRBV20-1 and TRBJ1-1; D not certain. The germline gives CDR1 DFQATT, CDR2 SNEGSKA (reference sequence). V shed 5 bases and J shed 1 base, with 11 bases lying between them. The CDR3 is made up of 13 amino acids. The CDR3 sequence is CSAGTPRNTEAFF. CDR3 sequence (DNA): TGCAGTGCTGGCACTCCAAGGAACACTGAAGCTTTCTTT.

This clonotype was seen at least ten times. V usage is TRBV28 and J usage is TRBJ1-4, with 7 bases lining up with TRBD1. This CDR3 comprises 16 residues. V trimming: 2 bases; J trimming: 2 bases; junction bases outside the gene matches: 5. CDR1 MDHEN and CDR2 SYDVKM come from the germline V gene. Here the CDR3 DNA reads TGTGCCAGCAGTTTACCCGCGGACAGGACTAATGAAAAACTGTTTTTT. Amino acid sequence: CASSLPADRTNEKLFF.